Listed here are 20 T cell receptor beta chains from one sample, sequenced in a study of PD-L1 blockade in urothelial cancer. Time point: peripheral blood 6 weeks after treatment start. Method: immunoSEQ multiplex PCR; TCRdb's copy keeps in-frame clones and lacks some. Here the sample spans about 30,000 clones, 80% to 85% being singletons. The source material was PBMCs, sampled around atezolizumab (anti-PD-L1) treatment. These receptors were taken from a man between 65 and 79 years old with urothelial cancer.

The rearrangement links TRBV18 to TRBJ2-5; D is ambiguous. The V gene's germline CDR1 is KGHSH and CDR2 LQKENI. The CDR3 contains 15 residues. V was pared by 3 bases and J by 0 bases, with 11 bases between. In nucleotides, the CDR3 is TGTGCCAGCTCACCCCTGACTGGTTACCAAGAGACCCAGTACTTC. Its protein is CASSPLTGYQETQYF. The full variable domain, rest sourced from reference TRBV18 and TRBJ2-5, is NAGVMQNPRHLVRRRGQEARLRCSPMKGHSHVYWYRQLPEEGLKFMVYLQKENIIDESGMPKERFSAEFPKEGPSILRIQQVVRGDSAAYFCASSPLTGYQETQYFGPGTRLLVL.

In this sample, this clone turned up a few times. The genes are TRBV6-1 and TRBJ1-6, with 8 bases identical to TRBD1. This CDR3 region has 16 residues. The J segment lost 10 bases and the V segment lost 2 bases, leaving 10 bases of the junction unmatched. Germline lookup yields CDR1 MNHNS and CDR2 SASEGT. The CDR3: CASSERWGQAGSPLHF. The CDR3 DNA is TGTGCCAGCAGTGAAAGGTGGGGACAGGCAGGATCACCCCTCCACTTT.

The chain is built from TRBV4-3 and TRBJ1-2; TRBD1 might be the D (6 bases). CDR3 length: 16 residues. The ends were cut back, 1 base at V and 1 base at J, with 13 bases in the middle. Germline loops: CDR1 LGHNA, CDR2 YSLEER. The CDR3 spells CASSQVTGPGNYGYTF. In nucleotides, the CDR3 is TGCGCCAGCAGCCAAGTGACAGGACCGGGTAACTATGGCTACACCTTC.

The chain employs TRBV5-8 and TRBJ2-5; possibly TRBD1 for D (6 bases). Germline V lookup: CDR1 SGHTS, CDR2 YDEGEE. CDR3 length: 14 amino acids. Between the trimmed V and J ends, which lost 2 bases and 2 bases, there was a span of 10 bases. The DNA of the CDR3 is TGTGCCAGCAGCTTACAGGGACAACAAGAGACCCAGTACTTC. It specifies CASSLQGQQETQYF. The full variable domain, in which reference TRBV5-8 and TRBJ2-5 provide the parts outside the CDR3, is EAGVTQSPTHLIKTRGQQATLRCSPISGHTSVYWYQQALGLGLQFLLWYDEGEERNRGNFPPRFSGRQFPNYSSELNVNALELEDSALYLCASSLQGQQETQYFGPGTRLLVL.

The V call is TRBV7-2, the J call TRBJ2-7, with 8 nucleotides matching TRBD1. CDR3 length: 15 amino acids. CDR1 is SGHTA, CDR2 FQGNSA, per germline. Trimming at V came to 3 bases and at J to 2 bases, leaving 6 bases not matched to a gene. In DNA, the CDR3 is TGTGCCAGCAGCTTGGACAGGGCTATCGCCTACGAGCAGTACTTC. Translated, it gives CASSLDRAIAYEQYF.

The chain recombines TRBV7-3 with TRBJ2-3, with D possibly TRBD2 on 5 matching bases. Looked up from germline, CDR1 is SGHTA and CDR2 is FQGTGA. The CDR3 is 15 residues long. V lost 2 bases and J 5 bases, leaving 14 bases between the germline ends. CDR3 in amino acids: CASSLGSGRGDTQYF. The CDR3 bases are TGTGCCAGCAGCTTAGGCAGCGGCCGGGGAGATACGCAGTATTTT.

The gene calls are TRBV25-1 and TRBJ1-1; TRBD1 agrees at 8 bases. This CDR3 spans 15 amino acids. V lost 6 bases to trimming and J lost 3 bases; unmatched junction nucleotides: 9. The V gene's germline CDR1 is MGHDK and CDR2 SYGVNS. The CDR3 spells CASRDHRGGYTEAFF. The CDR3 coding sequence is TGTGCCAGCAGGGATCACAGGGGGGGGTACACTGAAGCTTTCTTT.

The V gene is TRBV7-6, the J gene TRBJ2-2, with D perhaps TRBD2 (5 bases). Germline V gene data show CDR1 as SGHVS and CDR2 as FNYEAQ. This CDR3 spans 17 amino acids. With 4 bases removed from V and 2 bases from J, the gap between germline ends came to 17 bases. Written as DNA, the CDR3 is TGTGCCAGCAGCTCGCTGCCCAGCGGAGCTAACACCGGGGAGCTGTTTTTT. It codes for CASSSLPSGANTGELFF.

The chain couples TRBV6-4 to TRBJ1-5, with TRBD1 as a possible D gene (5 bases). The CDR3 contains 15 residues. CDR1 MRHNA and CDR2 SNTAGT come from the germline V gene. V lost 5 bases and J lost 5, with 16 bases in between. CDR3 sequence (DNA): TGTGCCAGCAGTCAACAGTGGGGGGTGGATCAGCCCCAGCATTTT. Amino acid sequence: CASSQQWGVDQPQHF.

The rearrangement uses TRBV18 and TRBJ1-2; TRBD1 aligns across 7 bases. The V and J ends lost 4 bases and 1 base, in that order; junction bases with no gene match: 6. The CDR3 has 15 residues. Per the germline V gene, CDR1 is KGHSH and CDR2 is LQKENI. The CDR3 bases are TGTGCCAGCTCACTACACCGGGACAGTAACTATGGCTACACCTTC. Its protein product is CASSLHRDSNYGYTF.

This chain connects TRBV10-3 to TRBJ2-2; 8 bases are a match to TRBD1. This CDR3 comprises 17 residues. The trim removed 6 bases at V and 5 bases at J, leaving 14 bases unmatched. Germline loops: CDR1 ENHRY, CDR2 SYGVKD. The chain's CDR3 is CAIRANPGQASTGELFF. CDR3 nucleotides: TGTGCCATCAGGGCGAATCCGGGACAGGCCTCGACCGGGGAGCTGTTTTTT.

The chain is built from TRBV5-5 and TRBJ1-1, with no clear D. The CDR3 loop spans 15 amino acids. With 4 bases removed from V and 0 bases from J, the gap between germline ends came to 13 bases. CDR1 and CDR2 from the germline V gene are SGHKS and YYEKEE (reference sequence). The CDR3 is CASSPDEYLNTEAFF. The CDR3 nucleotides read TGTGCCAGCAGCCCCGATGAGTATCTGAACACTGAAGCTTTCTTT.

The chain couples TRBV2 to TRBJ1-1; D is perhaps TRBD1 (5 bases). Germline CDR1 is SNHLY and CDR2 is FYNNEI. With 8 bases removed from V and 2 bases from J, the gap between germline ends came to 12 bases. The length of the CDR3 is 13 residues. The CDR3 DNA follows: TGTGCCAGCCTTCTACAGGCCAACACTGAAGCTTTCTTT. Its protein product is CASLLQANTEAFF. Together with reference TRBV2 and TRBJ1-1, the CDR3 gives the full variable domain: EPEVTQTPSHQVTQMGQEVILRCVPISNHLYFYWYRQILGQKVEFLVSFYNNEISEKSEIFDDQFSVERPDGSNFTLKIRSTKLEDSAMYFCASLLQANTEAFFGQGTRLTVV.

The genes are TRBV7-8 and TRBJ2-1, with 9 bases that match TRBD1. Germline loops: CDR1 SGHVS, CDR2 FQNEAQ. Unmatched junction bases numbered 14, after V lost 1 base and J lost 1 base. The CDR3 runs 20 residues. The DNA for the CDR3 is TGTGCCAGCAGCTTAGGCGGGACAGGGATAACGGTTGGTTCCTACAATGAGCAGTTCTTC. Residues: CASSLGGTGITVGSYNEQFF.

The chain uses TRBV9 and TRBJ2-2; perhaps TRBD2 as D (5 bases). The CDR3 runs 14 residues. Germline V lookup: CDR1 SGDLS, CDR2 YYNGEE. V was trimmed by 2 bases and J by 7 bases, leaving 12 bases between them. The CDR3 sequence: CASSVTSAGGELFF. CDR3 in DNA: TGTGCCAGCAGCGTGACCAGTGCGGGCGGGGAGCTGTTTTTT.

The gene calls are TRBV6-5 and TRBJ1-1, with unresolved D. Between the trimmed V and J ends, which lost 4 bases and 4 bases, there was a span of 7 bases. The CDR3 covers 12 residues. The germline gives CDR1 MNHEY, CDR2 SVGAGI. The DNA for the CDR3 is TGTGCCAGCAGTTCCGTCAGCACTGAAGCTTTCTTT. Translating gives CASSSVSTEAFF.

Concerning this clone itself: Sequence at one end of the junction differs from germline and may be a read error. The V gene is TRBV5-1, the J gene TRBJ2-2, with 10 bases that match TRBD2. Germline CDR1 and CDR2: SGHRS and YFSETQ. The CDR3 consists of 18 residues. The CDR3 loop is CASTLVPKTSGFTGELFF. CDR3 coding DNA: TGCGCCAGCACCTTGGTCCCCAAGACTAGCGGGTTCACCGGGGAGCTGTTTTTT.

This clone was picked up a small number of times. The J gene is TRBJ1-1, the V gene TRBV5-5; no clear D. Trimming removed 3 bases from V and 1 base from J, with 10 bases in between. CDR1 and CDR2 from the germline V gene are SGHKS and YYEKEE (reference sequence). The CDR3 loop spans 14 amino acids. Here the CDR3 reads CASSSRSGNTEAFF. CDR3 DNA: TGTGCCAGCAGCTCCCGCAGCGGGAACACTGAAGCTTTCTTT. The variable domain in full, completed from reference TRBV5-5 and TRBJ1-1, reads DAGVTQSPTHLIKTRGQQVTLRCSPISGHKSVSWYQQVLGQGPQFIFQYYEKEERGRGNFPDRFSARQFPNYSSELNVNALLLGDSALYLCASSSRSGNTEAFFGQGTRLTVV.

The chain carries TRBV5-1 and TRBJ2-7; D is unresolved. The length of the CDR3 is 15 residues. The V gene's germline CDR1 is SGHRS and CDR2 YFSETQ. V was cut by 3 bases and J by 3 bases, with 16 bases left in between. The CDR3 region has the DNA TGCGCCAGCAGCTCTCTCCGAGGCAAGGACTACGAGCAGTACTTC. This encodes CASSSLRGKDYEQYF.

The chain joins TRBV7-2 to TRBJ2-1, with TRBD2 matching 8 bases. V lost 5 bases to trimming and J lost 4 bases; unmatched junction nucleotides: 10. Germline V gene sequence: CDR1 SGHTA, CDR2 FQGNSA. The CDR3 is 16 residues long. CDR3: CASSLYRGGRYNEQFF. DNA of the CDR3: TGTGCCAGCAGCCTATATCGGGGGGGACGATACAATGAGCAGTTCTTC.